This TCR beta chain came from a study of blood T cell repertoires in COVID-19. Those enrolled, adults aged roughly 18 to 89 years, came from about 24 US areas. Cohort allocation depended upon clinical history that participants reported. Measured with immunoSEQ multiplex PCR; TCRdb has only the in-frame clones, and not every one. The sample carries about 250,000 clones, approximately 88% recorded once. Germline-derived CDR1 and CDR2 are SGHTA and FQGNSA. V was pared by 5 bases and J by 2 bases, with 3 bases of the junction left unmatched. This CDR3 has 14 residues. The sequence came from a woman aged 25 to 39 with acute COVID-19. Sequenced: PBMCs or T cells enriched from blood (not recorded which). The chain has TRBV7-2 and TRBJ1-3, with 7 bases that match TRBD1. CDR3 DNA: TGTGCCAGCAGCACACAGGGGCCTGGAAACACCATATATTTT. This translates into CASSTQGPGNTIYF.